The clone carrying this T cell receptor beta chain was observed many times. Trimming left V 7 bases short and J 5 bases short, with 18 bases between. Germline-derived CDR1 and CDR2 are SGHRS and YFSETQ. The CDR3 loop spans 14 amino acids. These data originate in a study of neurological immune-mediated disorders. Using its own MiXCR run on the 5' RACE reads, TCRdb lists one record per CDR3 protein. The sample lists 27,000 or so distinct CDR3 sequences, around 3.2% occurring once. The chain joins TRBV5-1 to TRBJ2-5; weak D call: TRBD2 (6 bases). The TCR sequence derives from a woman in her 30s with multiple sclerosis. Sequenced input: PBMCs. CDR3 in DNA: TGCGCCAGCTGTCCTCGCGGGGCGGGCGAGACCCAGTACTTC. This translates into CASCPRGAGETQYF.